Here is one T cell receptor (beta chain) with its context. V trimming: 4 bases; J trimming: 7 bases; junction bases outside the gene matches: 3. The CDR3 sequence is 14 residues long. Germline assignment: CDR1 MNHEY and CDR2 SVGAGI. This record belongs to a study of blood T cell repertoires in COVID-19. The protocol was immunoSEQ multiplex PCR, while the TCRdb copy is restricted to in-frame clones and leaves out a portion. The sample has about 150,000 clones, around 81% seen once; the top ten hold approximately 9.1%. This chain links TRBV6-5 with TRBJ2-1; 11 nucleotides line up with TRBD2. Sequenced: peripheral blood. This TCR was recovered from a woman between 55 and 75 years old with active or convalescent COVID-19. CDR3 in amino acids: CASSLAGGRNEQFF. CDR3 nucleotides: TGTGCCAGCAGTTTAGCGGGGGGGCGTAATGAGCAGTTCTTC.